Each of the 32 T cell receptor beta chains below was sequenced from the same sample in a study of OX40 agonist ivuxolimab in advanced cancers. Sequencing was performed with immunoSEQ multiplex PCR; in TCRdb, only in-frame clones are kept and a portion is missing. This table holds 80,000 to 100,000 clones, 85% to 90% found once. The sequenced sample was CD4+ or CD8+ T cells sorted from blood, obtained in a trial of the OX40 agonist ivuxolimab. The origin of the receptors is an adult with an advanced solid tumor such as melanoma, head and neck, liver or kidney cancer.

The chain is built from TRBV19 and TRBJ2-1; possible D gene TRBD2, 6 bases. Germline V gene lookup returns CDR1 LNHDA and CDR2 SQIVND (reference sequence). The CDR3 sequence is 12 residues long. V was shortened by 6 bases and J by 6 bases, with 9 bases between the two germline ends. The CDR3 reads CASSWTINEQFF. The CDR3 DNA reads TGTGCCAGTAGCTGGACTATCAATGAGCAGTTCTTC.

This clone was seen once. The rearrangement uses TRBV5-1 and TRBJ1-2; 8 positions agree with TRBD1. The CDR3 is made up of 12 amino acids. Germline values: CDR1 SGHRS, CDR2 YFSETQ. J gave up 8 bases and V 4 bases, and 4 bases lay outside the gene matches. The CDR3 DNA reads TGCGCCAGCAGCCCACAGGGGGACGGCTACACCTTC. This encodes CASSPQGDGYTF.

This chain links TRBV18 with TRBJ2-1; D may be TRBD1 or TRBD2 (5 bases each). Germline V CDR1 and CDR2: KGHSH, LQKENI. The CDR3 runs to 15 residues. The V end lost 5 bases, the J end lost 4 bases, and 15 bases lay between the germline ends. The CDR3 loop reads CASSNLGTEYNEQFF. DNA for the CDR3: TGTGCCAGCTCAAACCTGGGGACCGAGTACAATGAGCAGTTCTTC.

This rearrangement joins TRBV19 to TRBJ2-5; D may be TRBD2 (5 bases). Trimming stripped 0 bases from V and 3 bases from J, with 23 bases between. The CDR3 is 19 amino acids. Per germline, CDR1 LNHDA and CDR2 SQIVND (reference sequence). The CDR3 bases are TGTGCCAGTAGTATAGATAAAGGGAGTATAGGGAGTACCGAAGAGACCCAGTACTTC. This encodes CASSIDKGSIGSTEETQYF.

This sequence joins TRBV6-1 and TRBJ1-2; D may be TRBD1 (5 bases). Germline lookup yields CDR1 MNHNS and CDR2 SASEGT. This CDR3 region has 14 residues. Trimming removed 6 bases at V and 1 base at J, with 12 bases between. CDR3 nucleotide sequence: TGTGCCAGCAGGATGGGCCAGGGTAACTATGGCTACACCTTC. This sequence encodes CASRMGQGNYGYTF.

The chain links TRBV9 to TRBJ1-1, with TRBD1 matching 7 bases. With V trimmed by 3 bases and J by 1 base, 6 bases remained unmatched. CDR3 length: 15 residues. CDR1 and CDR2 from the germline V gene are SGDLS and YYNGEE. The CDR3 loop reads CASSGYRGQNTEAFF. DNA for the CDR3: TGTGCCAGCAGCGGCTACAGGGGTCAGAACACTGAAGCTTTCTTT.

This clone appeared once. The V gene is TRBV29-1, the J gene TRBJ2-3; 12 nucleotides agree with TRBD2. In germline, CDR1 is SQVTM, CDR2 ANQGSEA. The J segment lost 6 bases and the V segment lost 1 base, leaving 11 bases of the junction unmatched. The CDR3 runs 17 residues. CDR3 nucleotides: TGCAGCGTTGAAGGACTAGCGGGAGTCACCCTGCCGGATACGCAGTATTTT. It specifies CSVEGLAGVTLPDTQYF.

The CDR3 loop reads CASSPDRVGGEQFF. The CDR3 bases are TGTGCCAGCTCACCCGACAGGGTTGGGGGTGAGCAGTTCTTC. The J gene is TRBJ2-1, the V gene TRBV18; 7 bases are shared with TRBD1. The J segment lost 9 bases and the V segment lost 3 bases, leaving 8 bases of the junction unmatched. Per germline, CDR1 KGHSH and CDR2 LQKENI. The CDR3 has 14 amino acids.

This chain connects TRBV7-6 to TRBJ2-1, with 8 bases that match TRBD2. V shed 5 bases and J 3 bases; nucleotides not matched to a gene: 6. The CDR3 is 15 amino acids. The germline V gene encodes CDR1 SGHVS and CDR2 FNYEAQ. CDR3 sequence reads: CASSPGLEGYNEQFF. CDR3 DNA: TGTGCCAGCAGCCCGGGACTAGAGGGCTACAATGAGCAGTTCTTC.

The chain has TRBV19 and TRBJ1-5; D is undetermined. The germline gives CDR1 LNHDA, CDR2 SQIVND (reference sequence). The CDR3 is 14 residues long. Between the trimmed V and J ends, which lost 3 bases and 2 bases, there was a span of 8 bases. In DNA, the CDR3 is TGTGCCAGTAGTATTCAGGCGGGCAATCAGCCCCAGCATTTT. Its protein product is CASSIQAGNQPQHF.

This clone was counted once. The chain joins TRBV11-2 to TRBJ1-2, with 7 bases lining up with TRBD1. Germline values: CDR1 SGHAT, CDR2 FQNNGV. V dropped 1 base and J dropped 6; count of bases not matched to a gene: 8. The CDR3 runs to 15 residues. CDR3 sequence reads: CASSLGGGGLDGYTF. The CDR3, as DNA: TGTGCCAGCAGCTTAGGAGGAGGGGGCTTAGATGGCTACACCTTC.

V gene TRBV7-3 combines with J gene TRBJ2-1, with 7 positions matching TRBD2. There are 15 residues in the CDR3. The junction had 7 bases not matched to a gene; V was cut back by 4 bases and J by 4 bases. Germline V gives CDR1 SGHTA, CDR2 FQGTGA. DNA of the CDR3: TGTGCCAGCAGCTCTTCCGGGACTACATACAATGAGCAGTTCTTC. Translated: CASSSSGTTYNEQFF.

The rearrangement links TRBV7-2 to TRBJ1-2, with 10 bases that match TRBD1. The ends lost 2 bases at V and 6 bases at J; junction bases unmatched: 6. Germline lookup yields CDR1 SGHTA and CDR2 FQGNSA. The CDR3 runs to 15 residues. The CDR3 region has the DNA TGTGCCAGCAGCTTACGTCCCGGGACAGGGGATGGCTACACCTTC. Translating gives CASSLRPGTGDGYTF.

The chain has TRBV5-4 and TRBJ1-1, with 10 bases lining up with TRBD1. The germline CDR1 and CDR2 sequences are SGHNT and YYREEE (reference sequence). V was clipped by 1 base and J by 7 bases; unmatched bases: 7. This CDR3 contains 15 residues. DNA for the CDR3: TGTGCCAGCAGCTTGACCGGACAGGGGGTTTTTGAAGCTTTCTTT. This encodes CASSLTGQGVFEAFF. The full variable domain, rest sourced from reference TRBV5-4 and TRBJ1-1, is ETGVTQSPTHLIKTRGQQVTLRCSSQSGHNTVSWYQQALGQGPQFIFQYYREEENGRGNFPPRFSGLQFPNYSSELNVNALELDDSALYLCASSLTGQGVFEAFFGQGTRLTVV.

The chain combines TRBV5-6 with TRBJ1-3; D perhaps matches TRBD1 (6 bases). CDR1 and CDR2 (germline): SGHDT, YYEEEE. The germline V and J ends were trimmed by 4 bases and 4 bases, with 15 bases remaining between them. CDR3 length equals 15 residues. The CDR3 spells CASSDIQGWGNTIYF. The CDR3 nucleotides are TGTGCCAGCAGCGACATCCAGGGGTGGGGAAACACCATATATTTT. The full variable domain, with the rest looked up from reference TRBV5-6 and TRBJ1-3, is DAGVTQSPTHLIKTRGQQVTLRCSPKSGHDTVSWYQQALGQGPQFIFQYYEEEERQRGNFPDRFSGHQFPNYSSELNVNALLLGDSALYLCASSDIQGWGNTIYFGEGSWLTVV.

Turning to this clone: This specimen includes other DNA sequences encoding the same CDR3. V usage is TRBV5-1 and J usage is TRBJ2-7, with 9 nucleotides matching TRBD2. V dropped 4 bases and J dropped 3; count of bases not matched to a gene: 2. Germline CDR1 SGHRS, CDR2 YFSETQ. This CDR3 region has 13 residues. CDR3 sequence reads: CASSPSGVYEQYF. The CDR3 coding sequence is TGCGCCAGCAGCCCTAGCGGGGTCTACGAGCAGTACTTC.

The CDR3, as DNA: TGTGCCAGCAGACCCCAGGGATCCTTTTCCTACGAGCAGTACTTC. This sequence encodes CASRPQGSFSYEQYF. The V call is TRBV6-6, the J call TRBJ2-7, with D tentatively TRBD1 (5 bases). The germline V gene has CDR1 MNHNY and CDR2 SVGAGI (reference sequence). Trimming took off 6 bases at V and 1 base at J, with 16 bases between the two ends. CDR3 size: 15 residues.

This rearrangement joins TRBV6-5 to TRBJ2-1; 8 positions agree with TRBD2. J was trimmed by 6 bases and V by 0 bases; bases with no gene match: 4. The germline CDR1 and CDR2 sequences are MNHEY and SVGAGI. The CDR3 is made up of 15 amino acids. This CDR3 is CASSYSRGRTNEQFF. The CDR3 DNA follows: TGTGCCAGCAGTTACTCTCGCGGGAGGACCAATGAGCAGTTCTTC.

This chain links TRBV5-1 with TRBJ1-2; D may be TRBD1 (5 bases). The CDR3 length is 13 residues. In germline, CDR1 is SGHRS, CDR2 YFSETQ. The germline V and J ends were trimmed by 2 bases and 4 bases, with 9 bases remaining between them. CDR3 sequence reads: CASSFDSSYGYTF. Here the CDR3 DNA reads TGCGCCAGCAGCTTCGACAGCTCCTATGGCTACACCTTC.

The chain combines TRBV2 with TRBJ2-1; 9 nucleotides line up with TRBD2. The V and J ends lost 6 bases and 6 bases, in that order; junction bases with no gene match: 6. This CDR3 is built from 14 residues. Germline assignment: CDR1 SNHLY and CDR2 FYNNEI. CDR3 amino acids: CASSLAGSFNEQFF. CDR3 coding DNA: TGTGCCAGCAGCCTAGCGGGGAGCTTCAATGAGCAGTTCTTC.

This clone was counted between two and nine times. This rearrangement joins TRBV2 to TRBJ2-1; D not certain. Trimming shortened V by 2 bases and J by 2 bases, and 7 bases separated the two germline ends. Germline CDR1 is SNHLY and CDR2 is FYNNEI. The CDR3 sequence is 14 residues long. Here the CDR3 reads CASSERLPYNEQFF. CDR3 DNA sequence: TGTGCCAGCAGTGAAAGGTTGCCCTACAATGAGCAGTTCTTC.

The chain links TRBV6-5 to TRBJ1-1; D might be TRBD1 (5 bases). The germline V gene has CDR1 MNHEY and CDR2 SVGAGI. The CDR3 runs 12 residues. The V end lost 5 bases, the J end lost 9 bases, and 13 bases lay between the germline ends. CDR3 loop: CASSPGVGQAFF. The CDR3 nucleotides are TGTGCCAGCAGTCCCGGGGTGGGGCAAGCTTTCTTT.

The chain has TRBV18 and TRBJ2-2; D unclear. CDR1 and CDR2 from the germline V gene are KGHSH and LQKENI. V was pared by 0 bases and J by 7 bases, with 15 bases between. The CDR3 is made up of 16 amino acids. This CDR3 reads CASSPPNRQDYGELFF. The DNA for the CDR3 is TGTGCCAGCTCACCACCCAATAGACAAGATTACGGGGAGCTGTTTTTT.

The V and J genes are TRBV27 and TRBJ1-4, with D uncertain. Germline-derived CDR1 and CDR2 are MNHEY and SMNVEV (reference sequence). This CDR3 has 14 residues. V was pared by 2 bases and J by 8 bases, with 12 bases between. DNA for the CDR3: TGTGCCAGCAGTTTAACCGGTCGTTGGGAAAAACTGTTTTTT. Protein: CASSLTGRWEKLFF.

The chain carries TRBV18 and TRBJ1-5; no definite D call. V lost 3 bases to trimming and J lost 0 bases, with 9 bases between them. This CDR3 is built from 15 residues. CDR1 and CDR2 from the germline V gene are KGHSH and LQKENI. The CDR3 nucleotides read TGTGCCAGCTCACCTGGGCAAATTAGCAATCAGCCCCAGCATTTT. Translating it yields CASSPGQISNQPQHF.

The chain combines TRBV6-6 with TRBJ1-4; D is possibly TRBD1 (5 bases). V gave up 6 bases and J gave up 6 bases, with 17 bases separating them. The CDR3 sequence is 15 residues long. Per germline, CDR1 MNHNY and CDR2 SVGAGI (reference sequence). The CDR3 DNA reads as TGTGCCAGCAGACTCCAGGGAGGAGTGGATGAAAAACTGTTTTTT. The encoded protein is CASRLQGGVDEKLFF.

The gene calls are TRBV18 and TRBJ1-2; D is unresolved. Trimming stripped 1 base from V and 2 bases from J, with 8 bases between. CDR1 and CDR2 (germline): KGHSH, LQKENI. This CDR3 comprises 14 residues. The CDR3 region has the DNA TGTGCCAGCTCACCACAGGGCGAGAACTATGGCTACACCTTC. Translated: CASSPQGENYGYTF.

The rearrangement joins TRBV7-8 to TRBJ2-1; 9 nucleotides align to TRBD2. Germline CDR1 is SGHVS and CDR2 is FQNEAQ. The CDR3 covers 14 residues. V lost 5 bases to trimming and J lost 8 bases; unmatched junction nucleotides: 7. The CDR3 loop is CASSPGLARDEQFF. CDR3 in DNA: TGTGCCAGCAGCCCAGGACTAGCGAGGGATGAGCAGTTCTTC.

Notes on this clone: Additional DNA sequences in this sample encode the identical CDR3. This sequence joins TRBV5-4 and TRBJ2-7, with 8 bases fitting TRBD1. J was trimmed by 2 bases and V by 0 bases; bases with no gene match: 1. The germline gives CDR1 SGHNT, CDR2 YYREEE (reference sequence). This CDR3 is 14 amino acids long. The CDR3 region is CASSLDRGTYEQYF. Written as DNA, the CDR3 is TGTGCCAGCAGCTTGGACAGGGGGACCTACGAGCAGTACTTC.

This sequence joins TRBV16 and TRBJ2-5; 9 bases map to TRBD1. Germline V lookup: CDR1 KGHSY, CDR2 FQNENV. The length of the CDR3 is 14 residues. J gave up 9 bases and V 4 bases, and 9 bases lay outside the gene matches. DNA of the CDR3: TGTGCCAGCAGCCGAAACAGGGGGCACGGGGCCCAGTACTTC. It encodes CASSRNRGHGAQYF. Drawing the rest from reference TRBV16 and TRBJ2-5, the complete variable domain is GEEVAQTPKHLVRGEGQKAKLYCAPIKGHSYVFWYQQVLKNEFKFLISFQNENVFDETGMPKERFSAKCLPNSPCSLEIQATKLEDSAVYFCASSRNRGHGAQYFGPGTRLLVL.

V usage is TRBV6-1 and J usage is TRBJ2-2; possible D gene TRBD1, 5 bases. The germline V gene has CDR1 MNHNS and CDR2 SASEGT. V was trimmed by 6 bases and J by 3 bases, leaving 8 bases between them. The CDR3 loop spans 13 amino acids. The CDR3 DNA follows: TGTGCCAGCAGCGACAGCTACACCGGGGAGCTGTTTTTT. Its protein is CASSDSYTGELFF.

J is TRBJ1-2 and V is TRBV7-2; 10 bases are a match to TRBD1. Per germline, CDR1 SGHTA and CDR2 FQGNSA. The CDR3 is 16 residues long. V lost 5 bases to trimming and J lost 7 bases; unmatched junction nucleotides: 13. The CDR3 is CASSRRTGTGETGYTF. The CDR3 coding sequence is TGTGCCAGCAGCCGAAGAACGGGGACAGGGGAAACTGGCTACACCTTC.